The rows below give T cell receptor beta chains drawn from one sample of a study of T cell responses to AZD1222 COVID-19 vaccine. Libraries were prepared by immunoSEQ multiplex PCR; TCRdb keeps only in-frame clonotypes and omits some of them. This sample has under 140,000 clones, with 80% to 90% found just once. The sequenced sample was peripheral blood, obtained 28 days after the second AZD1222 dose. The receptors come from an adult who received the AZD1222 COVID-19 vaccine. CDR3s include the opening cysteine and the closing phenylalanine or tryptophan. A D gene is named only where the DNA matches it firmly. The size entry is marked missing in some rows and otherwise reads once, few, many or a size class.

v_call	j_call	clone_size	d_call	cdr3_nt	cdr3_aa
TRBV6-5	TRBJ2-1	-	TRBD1	TGTGCCAGCAGTTCGGGACAGCCAGGATTTGATGAGCAGTTCTTC	CASSSGQPGFDEQFF
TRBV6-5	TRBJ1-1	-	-	TGTGCCAGCAGGGGGAGAGGGGCAGGGAACACTGAAGCTTTCTTT	CASRGRGAGNTEAFF
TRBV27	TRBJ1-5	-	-	TGTGCCAGCAGTTTAGGCCCCGGGGGACAGCCCCAGCATTTT	CASSLGPGGQPQHF
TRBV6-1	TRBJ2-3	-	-	TGTGCCAGCAGTGAATTAAGCAGGGTTTTTAGCACAGATACGCAGTATTTT	CASSELSRVFSTDTQYF
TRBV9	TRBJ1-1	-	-	TGTGCCAGCAGCCCTCGAGATAGGGGGATGTGGAACACTGAAGCTTTCTTT	CASSPRDRGMWNTEAFF
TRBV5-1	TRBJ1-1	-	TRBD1	TGCGCCACAAAGTCCAGGGGGGGACCAAACACTGAAGCTTTCTTT	CATKSRGGPNTEAFF
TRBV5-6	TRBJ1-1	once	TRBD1	TGTGCCAGCAGCTTTCTAGACAGGGTGACTGAAGCTTTCTTT	CASSFLDRVTEAFF
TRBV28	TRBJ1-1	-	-	TGTGCCAGCTTTTACGGGGGCGAGACTGAAGCTTTCTTT	CASFYGGETEAFF
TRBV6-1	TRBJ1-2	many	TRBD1	TGTGCCAGCAGTGAGGCGGACAGGGGGCACTATGGCTACACCTTC	CASSEADRGHYGYTF
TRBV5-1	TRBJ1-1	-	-	TGCGCCAGCAGTACGAGACAGACCGATGAAGCTTTCTTT	CASSTRQTDEAFF
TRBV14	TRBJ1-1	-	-	TGTGCCAGCAGCCTAGTCCAGGACACTGAAGCTTTCTTT	CASSLVQDTEAFF
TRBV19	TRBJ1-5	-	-	TGTGCCAGTAGTAAACACCCCGGGTCCGGGAGCAATCAGCCCCAGCATTTT	CASSKHPGSGSNQPQHF
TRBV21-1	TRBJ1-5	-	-	TGTGCCAGCAGCTGCCGGGGGACGGAACTATGGTGTGGGCCGACCGATCAGCCCCAGCATTTT	CASSCRGTELWCGPTDQPQHF
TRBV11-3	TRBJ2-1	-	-	TGTGCCAGCAGCCCTGGGTCTAGCTACAATGAGCAGTTCTTC	CASSPGSSYNEQFF
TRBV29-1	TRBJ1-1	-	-	TGCAGCGTTGAAGAGGGGGCTGAAGCTTTCTTT	CSVEEGAEAFF
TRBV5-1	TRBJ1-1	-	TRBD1	TGCGCCAGCAGCCCTGCTCCCGGGACAGTGGAAGCTTTCTTT	CASSPAPGTVEAFF
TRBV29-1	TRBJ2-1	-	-	TGCAGCGTGAGCCGGGGCAGGGGCGAATACAATGAGCAGTTCTTC	CSVSRGRGEYNEQFF
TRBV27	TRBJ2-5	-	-	TGTGCCAGCAAATCGGGGGGCCGGGAGACCCAGTACTTC	CASKSGGRETQYF
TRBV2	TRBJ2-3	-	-	TGTGCCAGCAAACCGGGAGTAGCAGCAGATACGCAGTATTTT	CASKPGVAADTQYF
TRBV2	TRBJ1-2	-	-	TGTGCCAGCAGTGGGTTGGATCCTCATGGCTACACCTTC	CASSGLDPHGYTF
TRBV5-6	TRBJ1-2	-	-	TGTGCCAGCAGCCTATTGAGTTCAAGCTATGGCTACACCTTC	CASSLLSSSYGYTF
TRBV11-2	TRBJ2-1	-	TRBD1	TGTGCCAGCAGCTCAGGGGGCAAAAGGTATGAGCAGTTCTTC	CASSSGGKRYEQFF
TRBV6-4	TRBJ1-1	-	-	TGTGCCAGCAGTGACGGTCTGGGGGGGACCACTGAAGCTTTCTTT	CASSDGLGGTTEAFF
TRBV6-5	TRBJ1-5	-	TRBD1	TGTGCCAGCAGTTACGGAGCAGGGGGGGATCAGCCCCAGCATTTT	CASSYGAGGDQPQHF
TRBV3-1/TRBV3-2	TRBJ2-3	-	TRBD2	TGTGCCAGCAGCCAACTAGCGGGGGGCACAGATACGCAGTATTTT	CASSQLAGGTDTQYF